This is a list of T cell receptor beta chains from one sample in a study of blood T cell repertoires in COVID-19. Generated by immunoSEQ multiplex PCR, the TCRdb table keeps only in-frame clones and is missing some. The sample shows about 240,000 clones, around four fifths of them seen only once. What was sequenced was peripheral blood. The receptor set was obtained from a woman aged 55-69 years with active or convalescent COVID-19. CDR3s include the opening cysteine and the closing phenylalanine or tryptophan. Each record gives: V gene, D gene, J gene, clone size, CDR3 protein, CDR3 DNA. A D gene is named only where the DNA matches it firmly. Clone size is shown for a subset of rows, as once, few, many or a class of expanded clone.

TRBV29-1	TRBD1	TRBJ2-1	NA	CSLSRDRGTNEQFF	TGCAGCTTGAGTCGGGACAGGGGAACAAATGAGCAGTTCTTC
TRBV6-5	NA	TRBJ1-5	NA	CASIGVSNQPQHF	TGTGCCAGCATAGGGGTGAGCAATCAGCCCCAGCATTTT
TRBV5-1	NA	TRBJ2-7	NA	CASSLYNGSPACEYF	TGCGCCAGCAGCTTGTATAACGGGAGCCCAGCTTGCGAGTACTTC
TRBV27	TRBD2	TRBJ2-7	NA	CASSPSAGVGPYEQYF	TGTGCCAGCAGTCCCTCCGCGGGAGTAGGGCCCTACGAGCAGTACTTC
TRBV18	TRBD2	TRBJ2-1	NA	CASSRTTSGAAYNEQFF	TGTGCCAGCTCACGAACGACTAGCGGGGCAGCCTACAATGAGCAGTTCTTC
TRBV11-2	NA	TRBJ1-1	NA	CASSPGGGAMNTEAFF	TGTGCCAGCAGCCCCGGGGGAGGGGCCATGAACACTGAAGCTTTCTTT
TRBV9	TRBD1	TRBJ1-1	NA	CASSFWTGNTEAFF	TGTGCCAGCAGCTTCTGGACAGGGAACACTGAAGCTTTCTTT
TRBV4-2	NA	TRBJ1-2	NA	CASSRTSPFYGYTF	TGTGCCAGCAGCCGGACATCGCCATTCTATGGCTACACCTTC
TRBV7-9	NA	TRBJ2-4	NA	CASSLQDGLGENIQYF	TGTGCCAGCAGCTTACAGGATGGATTAGGGGAAAACATTCAGTACTTC
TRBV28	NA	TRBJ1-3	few	CASRNRGDGNTIYF	TGTGCCAGCAGGAACCGGGGAGATGGAAACACCATATATTTT
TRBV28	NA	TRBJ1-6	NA	CASSYSGTTPDSPLHF	TGTGCCAGCAGCTACAGCGGGACAACACCGGATTCACCCCTCCACTTT
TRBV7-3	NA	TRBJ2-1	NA	CASSPARGGNEQFF	TGTGCCAGCAGCCCAGCACGCGGTGGCAATGAGCAGTTCTTC
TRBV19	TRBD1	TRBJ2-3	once	CASSIDPRGQGLIVADTQYF	TGTGCCAGTAGTATAGATCCCAGGGGACAGGGATTGATCGTGGCAGATACGCAGTATTTT
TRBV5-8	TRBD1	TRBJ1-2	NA	CASSLVGTANNYGYTF	TGTGCCAGCAGCTTGGTCGGGACAGCTAATAACTATGGCTACACCTTC
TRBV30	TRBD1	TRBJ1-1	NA	CAWSVGGGENTEAFF	TGTGCCTGGAGTGTAGGGGGCGGGGAGAACACTGAAGCTTTCTTT
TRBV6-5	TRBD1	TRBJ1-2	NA	CASRPEGTVYGYTF	TGTGCCAGCAGACCCGAGGGGACAGTTTATGGCTACACCTTC
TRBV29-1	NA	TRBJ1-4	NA	CSVEVGDNHEKLFF	TGCAGCGTTGAAGTAGGGGACAACCATGAAAAACTGTTTTTT
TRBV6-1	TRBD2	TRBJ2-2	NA	CASSGTSGTNTGELFF	TGTGCCAGCAGTGGGACTAGCGGGACGAACACCGGGGAGCTGTTTTTT
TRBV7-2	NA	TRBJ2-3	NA	CASSSGVDTQYF	TGTGCCAGCAGCTCAGGTGTGGATACGCAGTATTTT
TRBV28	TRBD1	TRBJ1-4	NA	CASSRDRWDEKLFF	TGTGCCAGCAGTCGGGACAGGTGGGATGAAAAACTGTTTTTT
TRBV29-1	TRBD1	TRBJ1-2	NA	CSVDEGTVSGYTF	TGCAGCGTTGATGAGGGGACAGTCTCCGGCTACACCTTC
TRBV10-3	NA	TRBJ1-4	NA	CAIQRERATNEKLFF	TGTGCCATTCAACGGGAGAGGGCAACTAATGAAAAACTGTTTTTT
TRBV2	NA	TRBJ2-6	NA	CASSDVSGANVLTF	TGTGCCAGCAGTGACGTCTCTGGGGCCAACGTCCTGACTTTC
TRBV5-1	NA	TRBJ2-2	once	CASSLAEPAGTGELFF	TGCGCCAGCAGCTTGGCGGAGCCTGCCGGGACCGGGGAGCTGTTTTTT
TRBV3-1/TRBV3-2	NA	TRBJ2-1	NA	CASSQDPPQAMAGEQFF	TGTGCCAGCAGCCAAGACCCTCCACAGGCGATGGCCGGTGAGCAGTTCTTC
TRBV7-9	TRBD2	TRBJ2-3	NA	CASSLGRGTALTDTQYF	TGTGCCAGCAGCTTAGGGCGGGGGACCGCATTAACAGATACGCAGTATTTT